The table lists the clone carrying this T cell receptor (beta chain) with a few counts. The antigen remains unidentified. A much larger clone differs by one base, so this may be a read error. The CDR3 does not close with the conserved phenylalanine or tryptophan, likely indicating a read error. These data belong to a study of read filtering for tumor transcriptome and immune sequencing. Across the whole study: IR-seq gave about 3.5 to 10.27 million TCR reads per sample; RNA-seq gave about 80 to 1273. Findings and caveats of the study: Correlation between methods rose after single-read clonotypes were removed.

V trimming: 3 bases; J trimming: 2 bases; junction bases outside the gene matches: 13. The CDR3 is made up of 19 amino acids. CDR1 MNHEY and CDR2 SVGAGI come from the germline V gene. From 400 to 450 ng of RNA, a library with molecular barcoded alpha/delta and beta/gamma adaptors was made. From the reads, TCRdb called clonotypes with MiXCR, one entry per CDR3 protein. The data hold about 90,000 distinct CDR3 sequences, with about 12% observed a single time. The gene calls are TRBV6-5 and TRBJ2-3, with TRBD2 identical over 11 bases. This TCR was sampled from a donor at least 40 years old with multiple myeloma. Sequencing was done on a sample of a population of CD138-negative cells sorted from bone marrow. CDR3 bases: TGTGCCAGCAGTTATGGGGGAACCTCTAGCGGGAGGTACACAGATACGCAGTATTGT. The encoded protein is CASSYGGTSSGRYTDTQYC.